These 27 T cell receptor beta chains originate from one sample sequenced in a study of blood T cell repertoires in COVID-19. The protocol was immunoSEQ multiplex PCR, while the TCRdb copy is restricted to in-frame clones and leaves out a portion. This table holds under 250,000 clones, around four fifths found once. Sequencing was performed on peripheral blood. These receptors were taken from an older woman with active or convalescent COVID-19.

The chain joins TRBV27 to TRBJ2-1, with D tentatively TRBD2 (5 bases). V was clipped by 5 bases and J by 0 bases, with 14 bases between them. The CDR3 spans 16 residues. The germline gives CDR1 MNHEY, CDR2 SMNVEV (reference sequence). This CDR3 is CASSRGDWSSYNEQFF. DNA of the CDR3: TGTGCCAGCAGTCGGGGTGACTGGAGCTCCTACAATGAGCAGTTCTTC.

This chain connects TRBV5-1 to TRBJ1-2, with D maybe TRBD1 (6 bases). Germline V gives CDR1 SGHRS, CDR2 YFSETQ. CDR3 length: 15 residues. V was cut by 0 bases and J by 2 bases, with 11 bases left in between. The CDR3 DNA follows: TGCGCCAGCAGCTTGGTAGGGACATCCAACTATGGCTACACCTTC. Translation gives CASSLVGTSNYGYTF.

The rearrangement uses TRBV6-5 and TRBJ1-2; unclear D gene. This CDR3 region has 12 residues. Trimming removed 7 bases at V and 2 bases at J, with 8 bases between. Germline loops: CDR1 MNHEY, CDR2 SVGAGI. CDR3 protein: CASMRLNYGYTF. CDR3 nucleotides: TGTGCCAGCATGAGACTCAACTATGGCTACACCTTC.

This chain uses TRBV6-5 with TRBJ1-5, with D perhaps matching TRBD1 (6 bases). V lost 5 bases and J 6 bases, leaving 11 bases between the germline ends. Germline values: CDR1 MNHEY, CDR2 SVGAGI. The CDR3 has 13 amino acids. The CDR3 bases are TGTGCCAGCAGTCCCACAGGGATTCAGCCCCAGCATTTT. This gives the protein CASSPTGIQPQHF.

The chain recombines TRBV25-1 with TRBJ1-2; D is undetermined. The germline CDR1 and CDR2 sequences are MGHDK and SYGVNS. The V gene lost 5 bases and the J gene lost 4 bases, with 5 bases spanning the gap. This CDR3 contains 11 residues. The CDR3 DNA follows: TGTGCCAGCAGTTCCGGCTATGGCTACACCTTC. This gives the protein CASSSGYGYTF.

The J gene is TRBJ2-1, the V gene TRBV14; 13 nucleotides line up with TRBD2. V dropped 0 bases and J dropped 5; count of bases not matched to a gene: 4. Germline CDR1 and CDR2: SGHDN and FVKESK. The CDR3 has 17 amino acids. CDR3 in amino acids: CASSQDVGLAGDNEQFF. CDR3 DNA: TGTGCCAGCAGCCAAGACGTCGGACTAGCGGGAGACAATGAGCAGTTCTTC.

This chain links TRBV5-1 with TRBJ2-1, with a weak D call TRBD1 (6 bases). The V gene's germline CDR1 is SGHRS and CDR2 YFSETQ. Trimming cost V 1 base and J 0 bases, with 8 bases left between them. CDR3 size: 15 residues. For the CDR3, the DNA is TGCGCCAGCAGCTTGAGGACAGACTCCTACAATGAGCAGTTCTTC. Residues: CASSLRTDSYNEQFF.

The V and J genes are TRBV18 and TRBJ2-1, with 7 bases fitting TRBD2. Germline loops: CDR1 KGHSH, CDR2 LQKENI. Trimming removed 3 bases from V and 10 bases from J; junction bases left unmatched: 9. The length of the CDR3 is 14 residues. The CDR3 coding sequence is TGTGCCAGCTCACCTCAAGACGGGACTAACGAGCAGTTCTTC. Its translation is CASSPQDGTNEQFF.

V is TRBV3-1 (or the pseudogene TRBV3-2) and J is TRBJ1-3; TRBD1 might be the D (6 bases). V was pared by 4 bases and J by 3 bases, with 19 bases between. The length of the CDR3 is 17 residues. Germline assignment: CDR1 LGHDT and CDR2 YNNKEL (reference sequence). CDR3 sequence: CASSRQEGGGYGNTIYF. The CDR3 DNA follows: TGTGCCAGCAGCCGCCAAGAGGGTGGGGGCTATGGAAACACCATATATTTT.

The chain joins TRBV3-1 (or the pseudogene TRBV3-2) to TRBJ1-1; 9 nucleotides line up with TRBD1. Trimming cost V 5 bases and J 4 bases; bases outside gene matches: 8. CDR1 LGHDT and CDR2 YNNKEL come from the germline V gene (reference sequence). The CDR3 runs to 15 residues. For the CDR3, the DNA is TGTGCCAGCAGCTGGACAGGGGCGGCCACCACTGAAGCTTTCTTT. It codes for CASSWTGAATTEAFF.

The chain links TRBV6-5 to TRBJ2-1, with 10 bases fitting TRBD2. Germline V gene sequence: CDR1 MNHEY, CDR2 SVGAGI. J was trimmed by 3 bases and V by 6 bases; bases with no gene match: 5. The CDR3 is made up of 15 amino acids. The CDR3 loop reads CASRSRLAGYNEQFF. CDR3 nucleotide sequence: TGTGCCAGCAGATCCCGACTAGCGGGCTACAATGAGCAGTTCTTC.

The CDR3 loop reads CASSWQGARSEQFF. The CDR3 DNA is TGTGCCAGCAGTTGGCAGGGGGCTAGGAGTGAGCAGTTCTTC. J is TRBJ2-1 and V is TRBV27; TRBD1 aligns across 8 bases. The trim removed 4 bases at V and 9 bases at J, leaving 8 bases unmatched. Germline values: CDR1 MNHEY, CDR2 SMNVEV (reference sequence). This CDR3 is 14 amino acids long.

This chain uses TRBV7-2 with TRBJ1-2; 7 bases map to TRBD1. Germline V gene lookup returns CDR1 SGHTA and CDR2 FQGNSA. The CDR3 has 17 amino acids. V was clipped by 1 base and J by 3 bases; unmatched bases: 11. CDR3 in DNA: TGTGCCAGCAGCTTAGTGGCGACAGGGATTGCCCACTATGGCTACACCTTC. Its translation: CASSLVATGIAHYGYTF.

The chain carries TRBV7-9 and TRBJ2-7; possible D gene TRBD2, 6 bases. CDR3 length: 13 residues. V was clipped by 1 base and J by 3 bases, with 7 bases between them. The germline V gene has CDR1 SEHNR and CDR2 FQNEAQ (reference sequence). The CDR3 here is CASSLGTNYEQYF. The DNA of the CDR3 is TGTGCCAGCAGCTTAGGGACTAACTACGAGCAGTACTTC.

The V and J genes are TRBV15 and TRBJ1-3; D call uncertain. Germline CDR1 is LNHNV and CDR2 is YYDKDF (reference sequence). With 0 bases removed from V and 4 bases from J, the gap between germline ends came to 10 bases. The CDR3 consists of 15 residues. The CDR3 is CATSRDLGWGNTIYF. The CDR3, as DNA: TGTGCCACCAGCAGAGATTTGGGCTGGGGAAACACCATATATTTT.

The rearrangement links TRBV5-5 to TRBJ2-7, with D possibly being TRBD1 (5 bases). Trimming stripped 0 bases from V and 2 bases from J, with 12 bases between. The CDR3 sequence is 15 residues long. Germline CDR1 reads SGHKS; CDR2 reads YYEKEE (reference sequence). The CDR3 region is CASSLEPGNTYEQYF. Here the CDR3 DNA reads TGTGCCAGCAGCTTGGAGCCAGGGAATACCTACGAGCAGTACTTC.

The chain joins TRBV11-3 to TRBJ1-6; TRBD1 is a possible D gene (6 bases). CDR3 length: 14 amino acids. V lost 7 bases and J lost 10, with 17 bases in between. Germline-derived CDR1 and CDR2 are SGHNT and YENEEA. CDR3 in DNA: TGTGCCAGCACTCCGGGACAAGAGAGCTCACCCCTCCACTTT. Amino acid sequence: CASTPGQESSPLHF.

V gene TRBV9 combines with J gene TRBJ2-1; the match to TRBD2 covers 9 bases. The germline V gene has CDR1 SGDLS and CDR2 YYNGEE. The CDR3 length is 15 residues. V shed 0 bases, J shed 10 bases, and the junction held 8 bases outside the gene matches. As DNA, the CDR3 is TGTGCCAGCAGCGTAGGGGCTAGCGGGGCGGAGGAGCAGTTCTTC. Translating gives CASSVGASGAEEQFF.

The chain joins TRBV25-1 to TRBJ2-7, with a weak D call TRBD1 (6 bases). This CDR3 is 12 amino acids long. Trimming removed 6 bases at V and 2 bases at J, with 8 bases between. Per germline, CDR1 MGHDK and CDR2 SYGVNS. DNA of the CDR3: TGTGCCAGCAGGGACAGCCCCTACGAGCAGTACTTC. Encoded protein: CASRDSPYEQYF.

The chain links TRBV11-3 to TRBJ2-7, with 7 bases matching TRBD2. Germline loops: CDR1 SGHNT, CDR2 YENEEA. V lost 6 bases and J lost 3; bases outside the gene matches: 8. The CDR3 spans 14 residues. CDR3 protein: CASSPGGSSYEQYF. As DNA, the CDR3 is TGTGCCAGCAGTCCCGGCGGGAGTAGCTACGAGCAGTACTTC.

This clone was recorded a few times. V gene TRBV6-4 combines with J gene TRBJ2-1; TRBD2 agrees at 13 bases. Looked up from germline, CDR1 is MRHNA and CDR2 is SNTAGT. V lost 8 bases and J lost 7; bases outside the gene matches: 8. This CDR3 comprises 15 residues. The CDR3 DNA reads TGTGCCAGCTCCCCCCGGACTAGCGGGGGTAATGAGCAGTTCTTC. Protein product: CASSPRTSGGNEQFF.

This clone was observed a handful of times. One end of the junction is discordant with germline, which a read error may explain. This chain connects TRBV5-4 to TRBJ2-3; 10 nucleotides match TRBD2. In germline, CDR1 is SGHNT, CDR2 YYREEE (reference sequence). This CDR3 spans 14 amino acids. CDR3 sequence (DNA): TGTGCCAGCAGCTTATGGGTAGCGGGGGGACAAAAAAATTTT. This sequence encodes CASSLWVAGGQKNF.

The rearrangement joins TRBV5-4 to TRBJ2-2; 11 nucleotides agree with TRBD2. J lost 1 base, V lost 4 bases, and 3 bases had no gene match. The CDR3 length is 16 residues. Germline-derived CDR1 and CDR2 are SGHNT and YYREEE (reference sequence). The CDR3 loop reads CASSPGLAENTGELFF. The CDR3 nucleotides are TGTGCCAGCAGCCCGGGACTAGCGGAGAACACCGGGGAGCTGTTTTTT.

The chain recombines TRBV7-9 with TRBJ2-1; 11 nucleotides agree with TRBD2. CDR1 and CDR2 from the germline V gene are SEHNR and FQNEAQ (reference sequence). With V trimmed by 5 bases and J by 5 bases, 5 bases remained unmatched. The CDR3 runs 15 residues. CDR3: CASSPGTSGDNEQFF. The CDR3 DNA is TGTGCCAGCAGCCCTGGGACTAGCGGCGACAATGAGCAGTTCTTC.

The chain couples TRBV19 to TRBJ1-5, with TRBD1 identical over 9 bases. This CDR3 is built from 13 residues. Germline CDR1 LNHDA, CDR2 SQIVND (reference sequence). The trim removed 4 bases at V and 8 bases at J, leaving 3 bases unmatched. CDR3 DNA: TGTGCCAGTAGTAGGACAGGGGTCGAGCCCCAGCATTTT. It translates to CASSRTGVEPQHF.

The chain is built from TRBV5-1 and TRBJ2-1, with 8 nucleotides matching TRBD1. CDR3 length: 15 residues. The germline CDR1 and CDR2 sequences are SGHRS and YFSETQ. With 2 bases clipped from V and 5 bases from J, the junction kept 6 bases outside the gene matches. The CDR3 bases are TGCGCCAGCAGCTTACTACAGGGGGTCGACAATGAGCAGTTCTTC. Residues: CASSLLQGVDNEQFF.

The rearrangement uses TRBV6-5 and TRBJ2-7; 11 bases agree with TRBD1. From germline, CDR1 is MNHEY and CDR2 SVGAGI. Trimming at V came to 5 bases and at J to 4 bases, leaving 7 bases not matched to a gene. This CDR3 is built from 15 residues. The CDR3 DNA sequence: TGTGCCAGCAGTCGACGGGACAGGGGGGTATACGAGCAGTACTTC. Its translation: CASSRRDRGVYEQYF.